These T cell receptor beta chains were read from a single sample in a study of response to subunit inactivated influenza vaccine. A single record per CDR3 protein comes from TCRdb applying MiXCR to the RT-PCR reads. The repertoire has just under 550,000 distinct CDR3 sequences, 20% to 25% of them found once; the top ten carry around 2.8%. The same specimen was also included in a second study, on T cells expressing NK-cell markers.

The material sequenced was CD4+ T cells sorted from PBMCs, taken about 12 days after vaccination. Every receptor here comes from a man in his fifties or sixties who received an inactivated influenza vaccine. CDR3s include the opening cysteine and the closing phenylalanine or tryptophan. The order of the fields is D gene, J gene, V gene, clone size, CDR3 DNA, CDR3 protein. The D gene is left open where the match is weak. Some rows mark clone size as missing; the rest say once, few, many or name a class of expanded clone.

NA	TRBJ2-5	TRBV29-1	many	TGCAGCAGTGCGAGCTTAGAGACCCAGTACTTC	CSSASLETQYF
NA	TRBJ1-1	TRBV7-9	few	TGTGCCAGCAGCCCTCGGCTGGGGGCGGCGGGAGGCACTGAAGCTTTCTTT	CASSPRLGAAGGTEAFF
NA	TRBJ1-4	TRBV7-2	NA	TGTGCCAGCAGCTTATGGGAAAAGGAAAAACTGTTTTTT	CASSLWEKEKLFF
TRBD1	TRBJ1-1	TRBV27	few	TGTGCCAGCAGTTTAAAGGACAGGGTGAACACTGAAGCTTTCTTT	CASSLKDRVNTEAFF
NA	TRBJ1-1	TRBV6-5	few	TGTGCCAGCAGTTACGGATCGTCAGGGAGTATGAACACTGAAGCTTTCTTT	CASSYGSSGSMNTEAFF
TRBD1	TRBJ2-1	TRBV19	many	TGTGCCAGTAGGAGGGACAGGGGTATGGATGAGCAGTTCTTC	CASRRDRGMDEQFF
NA	TRBJ1-1	TRBV14	once	TGTGCCAGCAGCATACAGGCTGGCACTGAAGCTTTCTTT	CASSIQAGTEAFF
TRBD2	TRBJ2-5	TRBV7-3	NA	TGTGCCAGCAGCAGGACTAGCGATGAGACCCAGTACTTC	CASSRTSDETQYF
TRBD1	TRBJ1-5	TRBV20-1	NA	TGCAGTGCCCCGTCAGGGGGCGAGCAGCCCCAGCATTTT	CSAPSGGEQPQHF
NA	TRBJ2-3	TRBV6-1	NA	TGTGCCAGCCGCCCCGCAGGGGATAGAACAGATACGCAGTATTTT	CASRPAGDRTDTQYF
TRBD1	TRBJ2-7	TRBV7-9	NA	TGTACCAGCAGCCAGGGGGCTTTCTACGAGCAGTACTTC	CTSSQGAFYEQYF
NA	TRBJ1-6	TRBV11-2	NA	TGTGCCAGCAGCTTAAGCCTTGGTAATTCACCCCTCCACTTT	CASSLSLGNSPLHF
NA	TRBJ2-7	TRBV7-2	many	TGTGCCAGCAGCTTAGCGTCCGGGGCCGAGCAGTACTTC	CASSLASGAEQYF
TRBD1	TRBJ2-7	TRBV10-3	once	TGTGCCATCAGTGCCCGGGACAGGGCTTACGAGCAGTACTTC	CAISARDRAYEQYF
TRBD1	TRBJ2-3	TRBV7-8	few	TGTGCCAGCAGCACGGACAGGATCAATACGCAGTATTTT	CASSTDRINTQYF
NA	TRBJ2-1	TRBV7-9	few	TGTGCCAGCAGCTTGTCCTCCAATGAGCAGTTCTTC	CASSLSSNEQFF
TRBD2	TRBJ2-2	TRBV2	few	TGTGCCAGCAGGCTCGGGGGGGTCAACACCGGGGAGCTGTTTTTT	CASRLGGVNTGELFF
NA	TRBJ1-1	TRBV7-9	once	TGTGCCAGCGGTTTAGCTGGGGGCAGTAAGACTGAAGCTTTCTTT	CASGLAGGSKTEAFF
NA	TRBJ2-5	TRBV6-1	once	TGTGCCAGCAGTGAAAACGCCGGGACACCACAAGAGACCCAGTACTTC	CASSENAGTPQETQYF
TRBD1	TRBJ1-6	TRBV5-1	few	TGCGCCAGCAGGCCCGGGACAGTTAATTCACCCCTCCACTTT	CASRPGTVNSPLHF
NA	TRBJ2-2	TRBV21-1	few	TGTGCCAGGAGGGGACGCAGGTACACCGGGGAGCTGTTTTTT	CARRGRRYTGELFF
TRBD2	TRBJ2-5	TRBV20-1	NA	TGCAGTGCTAGGGAGCGGGAGGGATGGTACCAAGAGACCCAGTACTTC	CSAREREGWYQETQYF
TRBD1	TRBJ2-5	TRBV15	NA	TGTGCCACCAGCAGAATGGACAGGGGGCACAGGAAAGAGACCCAGTACTTC	CATSRMDRGHRKETQYF
TRBD1	TRBJ2-1	TRBV28	few	TGTGCCAGCAGTGTACAGGGGGCAGGATACAATGAGCAGTTCTTC	CASSVQGAGYNEQFF
NA	TRBJ2-1	TRBV28	NA	TGTGCCACCCGGGTAGGGAGCTCCTACAATGAGCAGTTCTTC	CATRVGSSYNEQFF
NA	TRBJ2-1	TRBV4-3	NA	TGCGCCAGCAGAACAGGACAACCCGGGGACAATGAGCAGTTCTTC	CASRTGQPGDNEQFF
TRBD2	TRBJ2-5	TRBV10-3	few	TGTGCCATCAGTGTTTCGACTAGCAGCGAGACCCAGTACTTC	CAISVSTSSETQYF